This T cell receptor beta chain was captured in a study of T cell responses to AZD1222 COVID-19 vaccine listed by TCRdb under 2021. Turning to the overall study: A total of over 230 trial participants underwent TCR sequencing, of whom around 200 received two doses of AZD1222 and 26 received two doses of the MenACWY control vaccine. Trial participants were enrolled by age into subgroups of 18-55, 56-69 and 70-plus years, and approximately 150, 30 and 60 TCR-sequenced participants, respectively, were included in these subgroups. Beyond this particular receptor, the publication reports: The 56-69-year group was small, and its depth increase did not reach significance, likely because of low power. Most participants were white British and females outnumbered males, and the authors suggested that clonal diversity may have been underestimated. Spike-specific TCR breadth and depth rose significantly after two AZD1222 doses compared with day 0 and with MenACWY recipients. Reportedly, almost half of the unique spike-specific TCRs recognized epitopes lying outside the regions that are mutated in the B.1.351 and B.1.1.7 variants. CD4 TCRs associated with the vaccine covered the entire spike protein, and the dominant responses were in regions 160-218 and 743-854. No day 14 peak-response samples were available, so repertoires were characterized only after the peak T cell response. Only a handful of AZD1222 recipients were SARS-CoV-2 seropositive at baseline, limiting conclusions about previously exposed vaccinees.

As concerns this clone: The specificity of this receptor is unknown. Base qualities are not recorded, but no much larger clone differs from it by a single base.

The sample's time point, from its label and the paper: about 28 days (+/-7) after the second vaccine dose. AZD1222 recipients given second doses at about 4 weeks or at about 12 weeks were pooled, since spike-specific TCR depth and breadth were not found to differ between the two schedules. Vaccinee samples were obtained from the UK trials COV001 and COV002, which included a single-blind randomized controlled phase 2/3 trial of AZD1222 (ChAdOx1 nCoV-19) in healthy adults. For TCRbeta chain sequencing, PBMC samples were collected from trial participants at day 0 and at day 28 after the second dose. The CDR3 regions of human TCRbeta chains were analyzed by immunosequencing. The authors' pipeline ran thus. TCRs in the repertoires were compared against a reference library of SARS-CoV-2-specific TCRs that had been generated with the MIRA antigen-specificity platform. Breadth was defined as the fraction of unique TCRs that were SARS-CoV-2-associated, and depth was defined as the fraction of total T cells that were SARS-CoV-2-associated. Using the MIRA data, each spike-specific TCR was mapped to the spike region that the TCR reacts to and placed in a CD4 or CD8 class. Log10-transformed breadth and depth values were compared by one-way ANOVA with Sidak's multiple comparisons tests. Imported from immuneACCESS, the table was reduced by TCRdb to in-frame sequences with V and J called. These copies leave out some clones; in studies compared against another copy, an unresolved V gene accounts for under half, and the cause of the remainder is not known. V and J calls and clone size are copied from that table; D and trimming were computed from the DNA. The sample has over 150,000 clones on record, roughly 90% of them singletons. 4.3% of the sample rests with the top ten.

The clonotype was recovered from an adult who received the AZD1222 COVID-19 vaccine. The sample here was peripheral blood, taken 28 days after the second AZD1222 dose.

The CDR3 region has the sequence CAIGQTYNEQFF. The nucleotides read TGTGCCATCGGACAGACCTACAATGAGCAGTTCTTC. Recombination linked TRBV10-3 to TRBJ2-1; a weak D assignment points to TRBD1 (6 bases agree). The CDR3 runs 12 residues from the cysteine to the phenylalanine. The read is trimmed to its CDR3 DNA, 36 bases read in frame from base 1. V is shortened by 8 bases, J by 2 bases, and the region joining them spans 7 bases. For CDR1 and CDR2, the germline V gene lists ENHRY and SYGVKD.